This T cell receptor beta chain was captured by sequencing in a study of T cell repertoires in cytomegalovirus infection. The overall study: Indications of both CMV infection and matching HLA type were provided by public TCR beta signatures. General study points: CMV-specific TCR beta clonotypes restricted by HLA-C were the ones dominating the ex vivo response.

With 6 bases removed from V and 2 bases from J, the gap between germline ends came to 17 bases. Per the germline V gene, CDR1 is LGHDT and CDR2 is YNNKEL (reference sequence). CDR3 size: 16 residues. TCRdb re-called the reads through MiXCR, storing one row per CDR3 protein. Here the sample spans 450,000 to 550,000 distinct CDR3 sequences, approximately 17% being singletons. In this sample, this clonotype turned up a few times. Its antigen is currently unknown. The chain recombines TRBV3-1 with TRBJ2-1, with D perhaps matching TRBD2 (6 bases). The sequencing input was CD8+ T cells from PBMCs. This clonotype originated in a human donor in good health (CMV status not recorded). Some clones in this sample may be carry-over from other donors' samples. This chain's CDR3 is CASRLASGVTYNEQFF. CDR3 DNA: TGTGCCAGCAGACTGGCGTCGGGAGTAACCTACAATGAGCAGTTCTTC.